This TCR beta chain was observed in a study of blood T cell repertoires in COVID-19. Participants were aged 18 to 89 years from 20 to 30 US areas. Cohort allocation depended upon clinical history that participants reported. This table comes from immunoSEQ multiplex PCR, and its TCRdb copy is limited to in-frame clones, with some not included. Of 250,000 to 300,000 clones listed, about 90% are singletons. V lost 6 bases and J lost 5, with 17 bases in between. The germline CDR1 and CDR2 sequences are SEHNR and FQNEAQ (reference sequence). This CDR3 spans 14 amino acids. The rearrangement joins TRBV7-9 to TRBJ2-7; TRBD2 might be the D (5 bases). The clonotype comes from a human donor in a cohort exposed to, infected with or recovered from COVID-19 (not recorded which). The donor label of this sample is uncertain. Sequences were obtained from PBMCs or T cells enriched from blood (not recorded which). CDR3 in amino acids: CASSLGLSRHEQYF. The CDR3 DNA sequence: TGTGCCAGCAGTCTAGGACTTTCACGCCACGAGCAGTACTTC. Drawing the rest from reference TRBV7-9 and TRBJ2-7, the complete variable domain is DTGVSQNPRHKITKRGQNVTFRCDPISEHNRLYWYRQTLGQGPEFLTYFQNEAQLEKSRLLSDRFSAERPKGSFSTLEIQRTEQGDSAMYLCASSLGLSRHEQYFGPGTRLTVT.